Presented here are 16 T cell receptor beta chains from one specimen sequenced in a study of shared clonotypes between healthy human individuals. Assay: immunoSEQ multiplex PCR; the TCRdb copy retains only in-frame clones and omits some. The table lists about 2.4 million clones, approximately 93% of them singletons. The sequencing input was naive CD4+ T cells from PBMCs. Subset meaning: CD45RA+ positively selected. The receptors were sampled from a man aged 18 to 29 in good health. Some clones in this sample may be carry-over from other donors' samples.

This rearrangement joins TRBV5-1 to TRBJ2-7; D not certain. CDR3 length equals 14 residues. V was shortened by 0 bases and J by 5 bases, with 12 bases between the two germline ends. Germline CDR1 is SGHRS and CDR2 is YFSETQ. Here the CDR3 reads CASSLDRAPHEQYF. CDR3 bases: TGCGCCAGCAGCTTGGATCGCGCTCCCCACGAGCAGTACTTC.

The V call is TRBV11-2, the J call TRBJ2-7; 8 bases line up with TRBD2. V shed 5 bases and J 4 bases; nucleotides not matched to a gene: 10. Germline CDR1 SGHAT, CDR2 FQNNGV. This CDR3 contains 15 residues. CDR3 sequence (DNA): TGTGCCAGCAGCCCAGGGACTAGTTTGTTGTACGAGCAGTACTTC. Amino acids: CASSPGTSLLYEQYF.

This clone was detected once. The rearrangement uses TRBV18 and TRBJ2-7; the D gene is possibly TRBD1 (6 bases). The CDR3 runs to 14 residues. V was clipped by 3 bases and J by 6 bases, with 15 bases between them. Germline loops: CDR1 KGHSH, CDR2 LQKENI. CDR3 sequence (DNA): TGTGCCAGCTCACCTACAGGGCTTTTGGGCGAGCAGTACTTC. This codes for CASSPTGLLGEQYF.

The genes are TRBV28 and TRBJ2-3; 7 positions agree with TRBD2. Trimming removed 7 bases from V and 2 bases from J; junction bases left unmatched: 9. CDR1 and CDR2 (germline): MDHEN, SYDVKM. There are 15 residues in the CDR3. The CDR3 loop reads CASTTKAGLTDTQYF. The CDR3 DNA reads as TGTGCCAGCACCACAAAAGCGGGACTCACAGATACGCAGTATTTT.

For the CDR3, the DNA is TGCGCCAGCAGCCCAATCGGACAGGGGGCAGATCAGCCCCAGCATTTT. It encodes CASSPIGQGADQPQHF. The rearrangement joins TRBV4-1 to TRBJ1-5, with 11 bases identical to TRBD1. Germline CDR1 reads MGHRA; CDR2 reads YSYEKL. J lost 5 bases, V lost 4 bases, and 7 bases had no gene match. The CDR3 totals 16 residues.

The chain recombines TRBV27 with TRBJ1-1; perhaps TRBD1 as D (5 bases). V lost 6 bases to trimming and J lost 4 bases, with 12 bases between them. This CDR3 has 13 residues. CDR1 is MNHEY, CDR2 SMNVEV, per germline (reference sequence). CDR3 DNA: TGTGCCAGCAGCCCACGGGGCCCCACTGAAGCTTTCTTT. This gives the protein CASSPRGPTEAFF.

The V gene is TRBV7-6, the J gene TRBJ2-2, with a weak D call TRBD2 (5 bases). Trimming left V 5 bases short and J 6 bases short, with 16 bases between. The CDR3 is made up of 15 amino acids. Germline V gene sequence: CDR1 SGHVS, CDR2 FNYEAQ. CDR3 loop: CASSRATAGAGELFF. The DNA for the CDR3 is TGTGCCAGCAGCCGAGCAACGGCGGGTGCCGGGGAGCTGTTTTTT.

The gene calls are TRBV2 and TRBJ2-7; D tentatively fits TRBD1 or TRBD2 (6 bases each). The CDR3 is made up of 12 amino acids. V dropped 7 bases and J dropped 3 bases, with 10 bases sitting between them. The germline V gene has CDR1 SNHLY and CDR2 FYNNEI. CDR3: CASMGGGYEQYF. Here the CDR3 DNA reads TGTGCCAGCATGGGGGGCGGCTACGAGCAGTACTTC.

The rearrangement uses TRBV27 and TRBJ2-1, with a tentative D call TRBD2 (5 bases). V was cut by 8 bases and J by 3 bases, with 17 bases left in between. In germline, CDR1 is MNHEY, CDR2 SMNVEV (reference sequence). The length of the CDR3 is 15 residues. CDR3 nucleotides: TGTGCCAGCCGGGTCCCGGGGTGGGTCTACAATGAGCAGTTCTTC. Amino acids: CASRVPGWVYNEQFF.

The chain employs TRBV29-1 and TRBJ2-1, with TRBD2 identical over 13 bases. V lost 7 bases, J lost 0 bases, and 6 bases stayed unmatched. The CDR3 runs to 16 residues. Germline values: CDR1 SQVTM, CDR2 ANQGSEA. CDR3 sequence: CSAGGLAGISYNEQFF. CDR3 bases: TGCAGCGCTGGGGGACTAGCGGGAATCTCCTACAATGAGCAGTTCTTC.

This rearrangement joins TRBV5-1 to TRBJ1-2, with D hard to call. Looked up from germline, CDR1 is SGHRS and CDR2 is YFSETQ. The germline V and J ends were trimmed by 0 bases and 2 bases, with 8 bases remaining between them. This CDR3 spans 14 amino acids. Here the CDR3 DNA reads TGCGCCAGCAGCTTGGGGAACGAGAACTATGGCTACACCTTC. Its translation is CASSLGNENYGYTF.

The chain joins TRBV19 to TRBJ2-1; possible D gene TRBD2, 6 bases. CDR3 length equals 12 residues. Germline CDR1 LNHDA, CDR2 SQIVND (reference sequence). V gave up 6 bases and J gave up 9 bases, with 12 bases separating them. CDR3 protein: CASRGTSIEQFF. The CDR3 coding sequence is TGTGCCAGTAGAGGGACTTCCATTGAGCAGTTCTTC. The variable domain in full, completed from reference TRBV19 and TRBJ2-1, reads DGGITQSPKYLFRKEGQNVTLSCEQNLNHDAMYWYRQDPGQGLRLIYYSQIVNDFQKGDIAEGYSVSREKKESFPLTVTSAQKNPTAFYLCASRGTSIEQFFGPGTRLTVL.

Points on this clone: Other DNA sequences in the same sample also yield this CDR3. The rearrangement links TRBV5-1 to TRBJ1-2; D uncertain. Trimming took 0 bases from V and 1 from J, leaving 10 bases between them. This CDR3 region has 15 residues. CDR1 and CDR2 from the germline V gene are SGHRS and YFSETQ. The CDR3 DNA follows: TGCGCCAGCAGCTTGGCATTGGGGAGTAACTATGGCTACACCTTC. This sequence encodes CASSLALGSNYGYTF.

The chain employs TRBV7-9 and TRBJ1-1, with D unclear. The length of the CDR3 is 14 residues. Germline CDR1 is SEHNR and CDR2 is FQNEAQ (reference sequence). With 1 base removed from V and 0 bases from J, the gap between germline ends came to 6 bases. The CDR3 here is CASSLGEMNTEAFF. The CDR3 DNA follows: TGTGCCAGCAGCTTAGGGGAAATGAACACTGAAGCTTTCTTT.

The J gene is TRBJ1-2, the V gene TRBV19; weak D call: TRBD1 (5 bases). The V and J ends lost 7 bases and 5 bases respectively, with 17 bases between them. The CDR3 extends over 14 amino acids. Germline assignment: CDR1 LNHDA and CDR2 SQIVND (reference sequence). CDR3 protein: CASTAGSLGYGYTF. In DNA, the CDR3 is TGTGCCAGTACGGCAGGGTCTTTAGGGTATGGCTACACCTTC.

This clone was recorded only once. The genes are TRBV7-9 and TRBJ2-5; TRBD2 agrees at 8 bases. Germline CDR1 is SEHNR and CDR2 is FQNEAQ (reference sequence). The V segment lost 2 bases and the J segment 5 bases; nucleotides outside the gene matches: 1. This CDR3 has 13 residues. In nucleotides, the CDR3 is TGTGCCAGCAGCTTACCTAGCGGGGAGACCCAGTACTTC. Translation gives CASSLPSGETQYF.